This T cell receptor beta chain was retrieved from a study of T cell responses to AZD1222 COVID-19 vaccine. Regarding the study as a whole: The repertoires were collected only after the peak T cell response.

TCRdb's copy holds only in-frame clones and misses some; the assay was immunoSEQ multiplex PCR. The sample shows tens of thousands of clones, roughly nine tenths of them seen only once. With 6 bases clipped from V and 2 bases from J, the junction kept 5 bases outside the gene matches. The germline gives CDR1 MNHNY, CDR2 SVGAGI (reference sequence). CDR3 length equals 15 residues. As to this clone: No antigen is known for it.

Sequencing was performed on peripheral blood, taken on day 0 of AZD1222 vaccination. This sequence joins TRBV6-6 and TRBJ1-5; 9 bases line up with TRBD1. This clonotype was sampled from an adult in good health. CDR3: CASSSQGAGNQPQHF. The CDR3 DNA reads TGTGCCAGCAGCTCACAGGGGGCGGGCAATCAGCCCCAGCATTTT.